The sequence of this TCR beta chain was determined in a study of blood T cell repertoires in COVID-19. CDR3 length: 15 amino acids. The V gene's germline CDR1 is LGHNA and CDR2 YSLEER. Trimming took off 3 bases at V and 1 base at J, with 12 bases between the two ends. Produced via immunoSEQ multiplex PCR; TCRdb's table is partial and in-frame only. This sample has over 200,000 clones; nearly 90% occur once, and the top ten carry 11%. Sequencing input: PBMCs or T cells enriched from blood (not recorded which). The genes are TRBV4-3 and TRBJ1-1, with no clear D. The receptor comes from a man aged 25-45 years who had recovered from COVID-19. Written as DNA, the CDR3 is TGCGCCAGCAGCCAGGTTGACGGAGGGAACACTGAAGCTTTCTTT. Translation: CASSQVDGGNTEAFF.